The T cell receptor (beta chain) described here comes from a study of CD8+ T cells in alopecia areata. Whole-study findings and limits: Clarity of TCR sharing across patients fell short of that in mice, possibly HLA-related. Throughout tofacitinib, many expanded lesional clones continued to persist in scalp and blood.

Turning to this clone: Its matching antigen is unknown.

Treatment noted: oral pan-JAK inhibitor, 5-10 mg twice daily. Peripheral blood, together with lesional scalp punch biopsies, was collected from alopecia areata patients. PBMCs provided sorted CD4+ and CD8+ T cells. The V end lost 3 bases, the J end lost 3 bases, and 2 bases lay between the germline ends. Germline CDR1 reads SNHLY; CDR2 reads FYNNEI. The CDR3 runs to 11 residues. RNA was isolated and reverse transcribed to cDNA, the sequencing template. Libraries were prepared by immunoSEQ multiplex PCR; TCRdb keeps only in-frame clonotypes and omits some of them. Among approximately 180,000 clones listed, 60% were seen once.

This material consisted of CD4+ T cells sorted from blood, taken at week 24, from a patient treated with tofacitinib. The chain is built from TRBV2 and TRBJ1-2; D is unclear. The TCR comes from a human donor with alopecia areata. The CDR3: CASSDHYGYTF. The CDR3, as DNA: TGTGCCAGCAGTGACCACTATGGCTACACCTTC.